These T cell receptor beta chains were read from a single sample in a study of T cells in Graves' hyperthyroidism and ophthalmopathy. TCRdb processed the multiplex PCR reads anew with MiXCR; each CDR3 protein has one entry. The sample has around 340,000 distinct CDR3 sequences; about a sixth are singletons. The sample comprised blood. All receptors derive from a woman aged 30 to 39 with Graves' hyperthyroidism that later progressed to Graves' ophthalmopathy. CDR3s include the opening cysteine and the closing phenylalanine or tryptophan. The D gene is left open where the match is weak. The size of a clone is reported for some rows only, either as once, few or many, or as a class for expanded clones.

v_gene: TRBV30
d_gene: .
j_gene: TRBJ2-5
abundance: many
CDR3aa: CAWWEQGVEETQYF
CDR3nt: TGTGCCTGGTGGGAACAGGGAGTAGAAGAGACCCAGTACTTC

v_gene: TRBV5-1
d_gene: TRBD1
j_gene: TRBJ1-2
abundance: many
CDR3aa: CASSPTGDRVYGYTF
CDR3nt: TGCGCCAGCAGCCCAACAGGGGATCGGGTATATGGCTACACCTTC

v_gene: TRBV28
d_gene: TRBD2
j_gene: TRBJ2-2
abundance: many
CDR3aa: CASSSLREGYVGELFF
CDR3nt: TGTGCCAGCAGTTCCCTGCGGGAGGGTTACGTCGGGGAGCTGTTTTTT

v_gene: TRBV15
d_gene: TRBD1
j_gene: TRBJ1-5
abundance: .
CDR3aa: CATSRSGQGHQPQHF
CDR3nt: TGTGCCACCAGCAGATCGGGACAGGGCCATCAGCCCCAGCATTTT

v_gene: TRBV2
d_gene: .
j_gene: TRBJ2-3
abundance: many
CDR3aa: CASSRESTDTQYF
CDR3nt: TGTGCCAGCAGTCGAGAGAGCACAGATACGCAGTATTTT

v_gene: TRBV28
d_gene: .
j_gene: TRBJ1-5
abundance: many
CDR3aa: CASSLGTWRGQPQHF
CDR3nt: TGTGCCAGCAGTTTAGGTACGTGGAGGGGTCAGCCCCAGCATTTT

v_gene: TRBV9
d_gene: .
j_gene: TRBJ1-2
abundance: .
CDR3aa: CASSVESGGQNPNYGYTF
CDR3nt: TGTGCCAGCAGCGTAGAAAGCGGGGGCCAGAATCCTAACTATGGCTACACCTTC

v_gene: TRBV2
d_gene: TRBD1
j_gene: TRBJ1-1
abundance: many
CDR3aa: CASGTGGSTEAFF
CDR3nt: TGTGCCAGCGGGACAGGGGGTTCTACTGAAGCTTTCTTT

v_gene: TRBV20-1
d_gene: TRBD2
j_gene: TRBJ2-5
abundance: many
CDR3aa: CSARVVAGPQLGETQYF
CDR3nt: TGCAGTGCTAGAGTGGTAGCGGGCCCCCAATTAGGAGAGACCCAGTACTTC

v_gene: TRBV19
d_gene: .
j_gene: TRBJ1-6
abundance: few
CDR3aa: CASSIDLHSRGSPLHF
CDR3nt: TGTGCCAGTAGTATAGATCTTCATAGCCGGGGATCACCCCTCCACTTT

v_gene: TRBV20-1
d_gene: .
j_gene: TRBJ1-5
abundance: few
CDR3aa: CSAREEGGNQPQHF
CDR3nt: TGCAGTGCTAGAGAGGAAGGGGGCAATCAGCCCCAGCATTTT

v_gene: TRBV5-5
d_gene: TRBD1
j_gene: TRBJ1-2
abundance: many
CDR3aa: CASSTTGGNGYTF
CDR3nt: TGTGCCAGCAGCACGACAGGGGGTAATGGCTACACCTTC

v_gene: TRBV7-9
d_gene: .
j_gene: TRBJ1-1
abundance: few
CDR3aa: CASSFSPEAFF
CDR3nt: TGTGCCAGCAGCTTTTCTCCTGAAGCTTTCTTT

v_gene: TRBV30
d_gene: TRBD2
j_gene: TRBJ2-3
abundance: .
CDR3aa: CAWSVWGTSGVSDTQYF
CDR3nt: TGTGCCTGGAGTGTTTGGGGAACTAGCGGGGTCTCCGATACGCAGTATTTT

v_gene: TRBV19
d_gene: .
j_gene: TRBJ1-1
abundance: many
CDR3aa: CASQTDSEAFF
CDR3nt: TGTGCCAGCCAGACAGATAGTGAAGCTTTCTTT

v_gene: TRBV30
d_gene: .
j_gene: TRBJ1-2
abundance: many
CDR3aa: CAWSALDSMGVYGYTF
CDR3nt: TGTGCCTGGAGTGCTCTCGACAGTATGGGCGTCTATGGCTACACCTTC

v_gene: TRBV6-2/TRBV6-3
d_gene: TRBD1
j_gene: TRBJ2-2
abundance: few
CDR3aa: CASSYRGPIRNTGELFF
CDR3nt: TGTGCCAGCAGTTACAGGGGGCCCATCAGGAACACCGGGGAGCTGTTTTTT

v_gene: TRBV20-1
d_gene: TRBD2
j_gene: TRBJ2-7
abundance: .
CDR3aa: CSATPGLGYEQYF
CDR3nt: TGCAGTGCTACCCCGGGACTAGGGTACGAGCAGTACTTC

v_gene: TRBV6-1
d_gene: TRBD1
j_gene: TRBJ2-7
abundance: few
CDR3aa: CASSQKTGHEQYF
CDR3nt: TGTGCCAGCAGCCAAAAGACAGGGCACGAGCAGTACTTC

v_gene: TRBV12-3/TRBV12-4
d_gene: .
j_gene: TRBJ1-4
abundance: many
CDR3aa: CASSLDGGQKLFF
CDR3nt: TGTGCCAGCAGTTTAGATGGGGGACAAAAACTGTTTTTT

v_gene: TRBV11-2
d_gene: .
j_gene: TRBJ2-1
abundance: many
CDR3aa: CASSLDWDMYNEQFF
CDR3nt: TGTGCCAGCAGCTTAGACTGGGACATGTACAATGAGCAGTTCTTC

v_gene: TRBV7-9
d_gene: .
j_gene: TRBJ2-1
abundance: .
CDR3aa: CASSLTYNDNEQFF
CDR3nt: TGTGCCAGCAGCTTAACCTACAACGACAATGAGCAGTTCTTC

v_gene: TRBV20-1
d_gene: TRBD1
j_gene: TRBJ1-6
abundance: few
CDR3aa: CSARVPGTGNSPLHF
CDR3nt: TGCAGTGCTAGAGTTCCCGGGACAGGCAATTCACCCCTCCACTTT

v_gene: TRBV7-2
d_gene: .
j_gene: TRBJ2-1
abundance: .
CDR3aa: CASSLVYNEQFF
CDR3nt: TGTGCCAGCAGCTTAGTCTACAATGAGCAGTTCTTC

v_gene: TRBV2
d_gene: .
j_gene: TRBJ2-1
abundance: many
CDR3aa: CASNPYRAQLMGYYNEQFF
CDR3nt: TGTGCCAGCAACCCGTACAGGGCTCAACTGATGGGCTACTACAATGAGCAGTTCTTC

v_gene: TRBV27
d_gene: TRBD1
j_gene: TRBJ1-1
abundance: .
CDR3aa: CASSRPDRAEAFF
CDR3nt: TGTGCCAGCAGCCGACCCGACAGGGCTGAAGCTTTCTTT

v_gene: TRBV5-1
d_gene: .
j_gene: TRBJ1-2
abundance: many
CDR3aa: CASSLAVGGLNTTNYGYTF
CDR3nt: TGCGCCAGCAGCTTGGCCGTTGGGGGCTTAAATACTACTAACTATGGCTACACCTTC

v_gene: TRBV7-9
d_gene: .
j_gene: TRBJ1-6
abundance: many
CDR3aa: CASSLAPNSPLHF
CDR3nt: TGTGCCAGCAGCTTAGCCCCGAATTCACCCCTCCACTTT

v_gene: TRBV6-5
d_gene: .
j_gene: TRBJ2-5
abundance: .
CDR3aa: CASSYFFPQGARWQETQYF
CDR3nt: TGTGCCAGCAGTTACTTTTTCCCCCAGGGTGCTAGATGGCAAGAGACCCAGTACTTC

v_gene: TRBV18
d_gene: TRBD1
j_gene: TRBJ2-2
abundance: .
CDR3aa: CASSHQGAGELFF
CDR3nt: TGTGCCAGCTCACACCAGGGGGCCGGGGAGCTGTTTTTT

v_gene: TRBV5-1
d_gene: TRBD2
j_gene: TRBJ2-2
abundance: .
CDR3aa: CASSFTGTSGTGELFF
CDR3nt: TGCGCCAGCAGCTTTACCGGGACTAGCGGCACCGGGGAGCTGTTTTTT

v_gene: TRBV20-1
d_gene: .
j_gene: TRBJ1-1
abundance: few
CDR3aa: CSAADRTPGAEAFF
CDR3nt: TGCAGTGCTGCTGACAGGACCCCAGGGGCTGAAGCTTTCTTT

v_gene: TRBV12-3/TRBV12-4
d_gene: .
j_gene: TRBJ1-2
abundance: many
CDR3aa: CASSFSGSAYGYTF
CDR3nt: TGTGCCAGCAGTTTTTCAGGGTCAGCCTATGGCTACACCTTC

v_gene: TRBV20-1
d_gene: .
j_gene: TRBJ2-7
abundance: few
CDR3aa: CSARNRGDYEQYF
CDR3nt: TGCAGTGCTAGAAATAGGGGAGATTACGAGCAGTACTTC

v_gene: TRBV6-1
d_gene: TRBD1
j_gene: TRBJ1-1
abundance: many
CDR3aa: CASSLTGHATEAFF
CDR3nt: TGTGCCAGCAGCCTGACAGGGCACGCCACTGAAGCTTTCTTT

v_gene: TRBV18
d_gene: TRBD1
j_gene: TRBJ1-2
abundance: many
CDR3aa: CASSPDRGVNYGYTF
CDR3nt: TGTGCCAGCTCACCGGACAGGGGGGTTAACTATGGCTACACCTTC

v_gene: TRBV15
d_gene: .
j_gene: TRBJ2-5
abundance: few
CDR3aa: CATSSLFWGDQETQYF
CDR3nt: TGTGCCACCAGCTCTCTTTTCTGGGGGGATCAAGAGACCCAGTACTTC

v_gene: TRBV6-1
d_gene: TRBD1
j_gene: TRBJ1-1
abundance: many
CDR3aa: CASRFWTGNTEAFF
CDR3nt: TGTGCCAGCAGATTCTGGACAGGGAACACTGAAGCTTTCTTT

v_gene: TRBV2
d_gene: .
j_gene: TRBJ1-3
abundance: many
CDR3aa: CASSTGSAGNTIYF
CDR3nt: TGTGCCAGCAGTACAGGGTCGGCTGGAAACACCATATATTTT

v_gene: TRBV6-1
d_gene: .
j_gene: TRBJ1-1
abundance: .
CDR3aa: CASSSALELGGGTEAFF
CDR3nt: TGTGCCAGCAGTTCGGCCCTAGAACTCGGGGGCGGTACTGAAGCTTTCTTT

v_gene: TRBV12-3/TRBV12-4
d_gene: TRBD1
j_gene: TRBJ1-4
abundance: .
CDR3aa: CASSRGQLGEKLFF
CDR3nt: TGTGCCAGCAGTCGGGGACAGCTTGGTGAAAAACTGTTTTTT

v_gene: TRBV28
d_gene: .
j_gene: TRBJ2-7
abundance: .
CDR3aa: CASSFIRRDEQYF
CDR3nt: TGTGCCAGCAGTTTTATCCGCCGGGACGAGCAGTACTTC

v_gene: TRBV20-1
d_gene: TRBD2
j_gene: TRBJ2-1
abundance: few
CDR3aa: CSATGLALSSYNEQFF
CDR3nt: TGCAGTGCTACGGGACTAGCGTTGAGCTCCTACAATGAGCAGTTCTTC

v_gene: TRBV6-1
d_gene: .
j_gene: TRBJ2-3
abundance: many
CDR3aa: CASRISRTDTQYF
CDR3nt: TGTGCCAGCAGGATCTCTCGGACAGATACGCAGTATTTT

v_gene: TRBV24-1
d_gene: .
j_gene: TRBJ2-1
abundance: many
CDR3aa: CATSEPTRYNEQFF
CDR3nt: TGTGCCACCAGTGAGCCAACACGTTACAATGAGCAGTTCTTC

v_gene: TRBV9
d_gene: TRBD2
j_gene: TRBJ2-4
abundance: few
CDR3aa: CASSPLGAGGPGETKNIQYF
CDR3nt: TGTGCCAGCAGCCCCTTAGGAGCGGGAGGGCCGGGGGAAACCAAAAACATTCAGTACTTC

v_gene: TRBV7-9
d_gene: .
j_gene: TRBJ2-7
abundance: few
CDR3aa: CASSPGQLSSYEQYF
CDR3nt: TGTGCCAGCAGCCCCGGACAGCTCAGCTCCTACGAGCAGTACTTC

v_gene: TRBV7-8
d_gene: TRBD1
j_gene: TRBJ1-4
abundance: .
CDR3aa: CASSFIRDRGRANEKLFF
CDR3nt: TGTGCCAGCAGCTTTATCCGGGACAGGGGCCGCGCTAATGAAAAACTGTTTTTT

v_gene: TRBV5-1
d_gene: TRBD1
j_gene: TRBJ2-1
abundance: many
CDR3aa: CASSPLTGDSVFGRNEQFF
CDR3nt: TGCGCCAGCAGCCCCTTGACAGGGGATAGTGTTTTCGGCCGCAATGAGCAGTTCTTC

v_gene: TRBV28
d_gene: TRBD2
j_gene: TRBJ2-1
abundance: many
CDR3aa: CASSLNPAGGFPYNEQFF
CDR3nt: TGTGCCAGCAGTTTAAATCCAGCGGGAGGGTTCCCCTACAATGAGCAGTTCTTC

v_gene: TRBV20-1
d_gene: TRBD2
j_gene: TRBJ2-1
abundance: .
CDR3aa: CSALRLAEYYNEQFF
CDR3nt: TGCAGTGCTCTGAGACTAGCGGAGTATTACAATGAGCAGTTCTTC

v_gene: TRBV3-1
d_gene: .
j_gene: TRBJ2-5
abundance: many
CDR3aa: CASSQEVLLETQYF
CDR3nt: TGTGCCAGCAGCCAAGAGGTACTTCTAGAGACCCAGTACTTC

v_gene: TRBV6-1
d_gene: TRBD1
j_gene: TRBJ2-5
abundance: many
CDR3aa: CASSGEQGTWETQYF
CDR3nt: TGTGCCAGCAGTGGGGAACAGGGGACGTGGGAGACCCAGTACTTC

v_gene: TRBV5-1
d_gene: .
j_gene: TRBJ1-2
abundance: few
CDR3aa: CASSFTGLEGYGYTF
CDR3nt: TGCGCCAGCAGCTTTACAGGCCTAGAGGGGTATGGCTACACCTTC

v_gene: TRBV18
d_gene: .
j_gene: TRBJ1-1
abundance: many
CDR3aa: CASSPRGTGMNTEAFF
CDR3nt: TGTGCCAGCTCACCACGTGGTACGGGCATGAACACTGAAGCTTTCTTT

v_gene: TRBV6-1
d_gene: .
j_gene: TRBJ2-4
abundance: .
CDR3aa: CATESGGLAKNIQYF
CDR3nt: TGTGCCACCGAGAGTGGGGGGCTAGCCAAAAACATTCAGTACTTC

v_gene: TRBV4-1
d_gene: .
j_gene: TRBJ2-3
abundance: .
CDR3aa: CASSTLLRGGTDTQYF
CDR3nt: TGCGCCAGCAGCACCCTTTTGCGGGGCGGCACAGATACGCAGTATTTT

v_gene: TRBV28
d_gene: .
j_gene: TRBJ2-2
abundance: many
CDR3aa: CASSSTEWGENTGELFF
CDR3nt: TGTGCCAGTTCGTCTACCGAGTGGGGGGAGAACACCGGGGAGCTGTTTTTT

v_gene: TRBV6-1
d_gene: .
j_gene: TRBJ2-1
abundance: .
CDR3aa: CASSDIILSYNEQFF
CDR3nt: TGTGCCAGCAGTGATATCATACTCTCCTACAATGAGCAGTTCTTC